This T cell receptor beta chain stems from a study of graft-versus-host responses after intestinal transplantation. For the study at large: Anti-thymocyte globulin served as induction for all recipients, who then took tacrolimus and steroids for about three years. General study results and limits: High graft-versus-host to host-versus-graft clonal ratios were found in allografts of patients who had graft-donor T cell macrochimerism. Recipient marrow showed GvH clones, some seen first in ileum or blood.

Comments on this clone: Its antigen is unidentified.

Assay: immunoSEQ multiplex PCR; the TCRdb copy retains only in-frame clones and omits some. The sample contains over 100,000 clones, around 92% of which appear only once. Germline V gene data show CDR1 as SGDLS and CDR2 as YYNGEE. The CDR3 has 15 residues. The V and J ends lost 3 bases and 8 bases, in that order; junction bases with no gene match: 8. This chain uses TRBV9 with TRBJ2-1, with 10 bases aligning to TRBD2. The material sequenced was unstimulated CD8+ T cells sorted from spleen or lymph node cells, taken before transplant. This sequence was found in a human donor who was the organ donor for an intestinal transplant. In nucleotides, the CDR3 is TGTGCCAGCAGCGGAAGCGGGAGGGTAGGGGATGAGCAGTTCTTC. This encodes CASSGSGRVGDEQFF. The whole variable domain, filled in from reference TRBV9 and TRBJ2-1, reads DSGVTQTPKHLITATGQRVTLRCSPRSGDLSVYWYQQSLDQGLQFLIQYYNGEERAKGNILERFSAQQFPDLHSELNLSSLELGDSALYFCASSGSGRVGDEQFFGPGTRLTVL.